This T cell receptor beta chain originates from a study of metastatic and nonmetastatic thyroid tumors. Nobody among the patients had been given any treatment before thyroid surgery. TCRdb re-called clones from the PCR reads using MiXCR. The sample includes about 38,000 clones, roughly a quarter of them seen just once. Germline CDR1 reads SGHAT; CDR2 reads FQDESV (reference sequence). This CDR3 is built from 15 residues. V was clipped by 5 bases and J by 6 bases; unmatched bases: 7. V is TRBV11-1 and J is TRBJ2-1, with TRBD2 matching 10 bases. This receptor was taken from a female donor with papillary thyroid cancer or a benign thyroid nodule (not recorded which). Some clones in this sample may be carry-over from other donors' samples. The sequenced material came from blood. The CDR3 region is CASSLSGGWSNEQFF. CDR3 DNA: TGTGCCAGCAGCCTTAGCGGGGGGTGGAGCAATGAGCAGTTCTTC.